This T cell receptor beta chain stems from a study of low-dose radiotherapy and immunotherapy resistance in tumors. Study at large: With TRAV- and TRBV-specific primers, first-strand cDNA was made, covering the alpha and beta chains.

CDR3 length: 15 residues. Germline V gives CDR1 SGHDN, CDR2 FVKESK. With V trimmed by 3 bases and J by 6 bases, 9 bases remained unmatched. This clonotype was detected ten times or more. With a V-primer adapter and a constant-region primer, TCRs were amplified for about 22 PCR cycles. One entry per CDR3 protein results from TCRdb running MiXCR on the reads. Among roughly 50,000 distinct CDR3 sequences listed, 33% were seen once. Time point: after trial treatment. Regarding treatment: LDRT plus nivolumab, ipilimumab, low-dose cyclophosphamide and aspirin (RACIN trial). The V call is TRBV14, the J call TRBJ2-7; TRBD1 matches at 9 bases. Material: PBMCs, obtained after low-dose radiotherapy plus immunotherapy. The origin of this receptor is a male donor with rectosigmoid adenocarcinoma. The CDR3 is CASSQTGGGKGEQYF. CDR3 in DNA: TGTGCCAGCAGCCAGACAGGGGGGGGGAAGGGCGAGCAGTACTTC.